The entry below gives a single TCR beta chain sequence along with its context. CDR3 length: 15 amino acids. CDR1 and CDR2 (germline): LNHDA, SQIVND (reference sequence). V was pared by 7 bases and J by 0 bases, with 6 bases of the junction left unmatched. The data were taken from a study of blood T cell repertoires in COVID-19. This study enrolled people aged 18 to 89 from around 26 US geographic areas. Using immunoSEQ multiplex PCR, the repertoire was profiled, and TCRdb retains in-frame clones only, with some absent. The sample contains some 210,000 clones, about 87% of which appear only once. This receptor was identified in a man between 18 and 29 years old with acute COVID-19. The V gene is TRBV19, the J gene TRBJ2-1; 7 positions match TRBD2. Material: PBMCs or T cells enriched from blood (not recorded which). The CDR3 reads CASNWGRGSYNEQFF. The CDR3 nucleotides are TGTGCCAGTAATTGGGGGAGGGGCTCCTACAATGAGCAGTTCTTC.